The next 5 T cell receptor beta chains were all read from a single sample in a study of T-cell memory formation after mild COVID-19. TCRdb called the 5' RACE reads again in MiXCR, with one record for every CDR3 protein. The sample contains 300,000 to 400,000 distinct CDR3 sequences, roughly 14% of which appear only once. The sample consisted of PBMCs or a T cell subset sorted from them (not recorded which). The source of these receptors is a man younger than 35 who had mild COVID-19 (a few samples of this study predate the infection). Cell type and time point are not known.

This clonotype came up many times. This chain joins TRBV7-9 and TRBJ2-2; tentative D call: TRBD2 (6 bases). Germline CDR1 and CDR2: SEHNR and FQNEAQ (reference sequence). The CDR3 is 17 amino acids. Here the CDR3 reads CGHSPRGTGLNTGELFF. The CDR3 DNA follows: TGTGGCCACAGCCCGCGGGGTACGGGACTGAACACCGGGGAGCTGTTTTTT.

In this sample, this clonotype turned up many times. This CDR3 is CSSSAGTSGEQYV. CDR3 in DNA: TGCAGCTCATCAGCCGGGACCTCGGGCGAGCAGTACGTC. This chain uses TRBV29-1 with TRBJ2-7; D tentatively reads TRBD1 or TRBD2 (5 bases each). V lost 8 bases and J 6 bases, leaving 20 bases between the germline ends. Germline V lookup: CDR1 SQVTM, CDR2 ANQGSEA. This CDR3 region has 13 residues.

This clonotype was counted a few times. The chain uses TRBV2 and TRBJ1-4; possible D gene TRBD1, 6 bases. This CDR3 has 14 amino acids. Germline-derived CDR1 and CDR2 are SNHLY and FYNNEI. Trimming shortened V by 6 bases and J by 4 bases, and 12 bases separated the two germline ends. The CDR3 bases are TGTGCCAGCAGCAACAGGGCCTTTAATGAAAAACTGTTTTTT. Its translation is CASSNRAFNEKLFF.

About this clonotype itself: One end of the junction fails to match germline, which may point to a read error. The rearrangement uses TRBV7-7 and TRBJ1-3; tentatively, D is TRBD1 (6 bases). Germline CDR1 and CDR2: SSHAT and FNYEAQ (reference sequence). The CDR3 has 15 residues. The CDR3 here is CASSPHTGIGNTIYF. CDR3 DNA sequence: TGTGCTAGCAGCCCCCACACAGGGATTGGAAACACCATATATTTT.

There are many counts of this clonotype. The V and J genes are TRBV7-2 and TRBJ2-5, with 7 bases fitting TRBD2. This CDR3 contains 14 residues. The germline CDR1 and CDR2 sequences are SGHTA and FQGNSA. Trimming removed 1 base from V and 4 bases from J; junction bases left unmatched: 3. CDR3 region: CASSLVTGGETQYF. For the CDR3, the DNA is TGTGCCAGCAGCTTAGTCACGGGAGGAGAGACCCAGTACTTC.